This paragraph reports one T cell receptor beta chain. Antigen: not known. It was with 60 Vbeta and 13 Jbeta primers that the PCR ran. Profiled with immunoSEQ multiplex PCR; TCRdb holds only in-frame clones, not every one. The sample totals around 71,000 clones. The germline V gene has CDR1 LNHDA and CDR2 SQIVND (reference sequence). The CDR3 has 14 amino acids. The V gene end was trimmed by 6 bases and the J gene end by 2 bases; junction bases not matched to a gene: 3. The sample comes from a study of cytomegalovirus exposure and HLA in healthy donors. Study-wide results and limits: At a 0.05 false discovery rate, a later analysis found some 18,000 TCR beta sequences to be associated with HLA alleles. The authors confirmed in vitro that a few CMV-associated chains were specific for CMV antigens. The authors considered a cluster of highly shared sequence variants likely to be a sequencing artifact. In an earlier analysis, productive rearrangement rates for most beta V segments clustered near 87% or 30%.

This chain links TRBV19 with TRBJ1-5; 8 nucleotides match TRBD1. The receptor's source is a woman in her thirties in good health and CMV-seronegative. The sample comprised PBMCs. The CDR3 DNA reads as TGTGCCAGTAGGTTGGGACAGGGCAATCAGCCCCAGCATTTT. Protein sequence: CASRLGQGNQPQHF.